The present T cell receptor beta chain was sequenced within a study of identifying expanded T cells in peripheral blood. Study-wide findings and caveats: Differentially abundant clones: about 1.3 between replicates, 15 to 17 at approximately 14 days, less than 20 at four. Variance in clone template counts between approximately two-week samples significantly increased with total template count across all healthy donors.

The J segment lost 5 bases and the V segment lost 2 bases, leaving 6 bases of the junction unmatched. Germline CDR1 reads SEHNR; CDR2 reads FQNEAQ (reference sequence). This CDR3 is built from 15 residues. Comments on this clone: Its antigen is as yet unknown.

TCRdb's copy holds only in-frame clones and misses some; the assay was immunoSEQ multiplex PCR. The sample holds approximately 85,000 clones, 84% seen once. During the collection period, no donor immune events like infections were recorded. The V call is TRBV7-9, the J call TRBJ2-7; 10 bases are a match to TRBD1. Sequencing input: blood. The TCR sequence derives from a person aged 18 to 70 in good health. The CDR3 DNA follows: TGTGCCAGCAGCTTAAGGGACAGGGGCGACAACGAGCAGTACTTC. It encodes CASSLRDRGDNEQYF.